Below are 9 T cell receptor beta chains sequenced from a single sample in a study of cytomegalovirus exposure and HLA in healthy donors. PCR amplification relied on 60 Vbeta primers (plus 13 Jbeta primers). The repertoire was sequenced with immunoSEQ multiplex PCR; TCRdb's copy has only in-frame clones and lacks some. The repertoire consists of more than 65,000 clones, with about four fifths occurring once and the leading ten covering 5.9%. Material: PBMCs. The receptors here all came from a man younger than 30 in good health and CMV-seropositive.

This chain links TRBV28 with TRBJ2-7, with D maybe TRBD2 (6 bases). V was shortened by 8 bases and J by 2 bases, with 13 bases between the two germline ends. Germline values: CDR1 MDHEN, CDR2 SYDVKM. CDR3 length: 13 amino acids. In DNA form, the CDR3 reads TGTGCCAGCCGAACGGGACTGGCCTACGAGCAGTACTTC. The encoded protein is CASRTGLAYEQYF.

This clone showed up just a few times. J is TRBJ2-3 and V is TRBV6-1; 14 nucleotides line up with TRBD2. Germline lookup yields CDR1 MNHNS and CDR2 SASEGT. The CDR3 loop spans 16 amino acids. With V trimmed by 4 bases and J by 8 bases, 8 bases remained unmatched. The CDR3 DNA reads TGTGCCAGCAGTGTACTGGGACTAGCGGGAGTGGTTACGCAGTATTTT. Protein product: CASSVLGLAGVVTQYF.

The gene calls are TRBV9 and TRBJ2-1; 10 bases are a match to TRBD2. Looked up from germline, CDR1 is SGDLS and CDR2 is YYNGEE. Germline trimming cut 3 bases from V and 6 bases from J; bases unmatched to any gene: 6. The CDR3 contains 15 residues. The CDR3 reads CASSGSGRAGNEQFF. For the CDR3, the DNA is TGTGCCAGCAGCGGGAGCGGGAGGGCCGGCAATGAGCAGTTCTTC.

This clone was detected a few times. The rearrangement links TRBV4-1 to TRBJ2-2; maybe TRBD1 (5 bases). Looked up from germline, CDR1 is MGHRA and CDR2 is YSYEKL. Deletions cut 0 bases from V and 5 bases from J, with 16 bases between. The CDR3 spans 17 residues. CDR3 loop: CASSQDRAGYRTGELFF. CDR3 in DNA: TGCGCCAGCAGCCAAGATAGGGCAGGGTATAGAACCGGGGAGCTGTTTTTT.

This chain connects TRBV20-1 to TRBJ2-3; D gene uncertain. The CDR3 is 11 amino acids. Germline V gene lookup returns CDR1 DFQATT and CDR2 SNEGSKA (reference sequence). Trimming took 7 bases from V and 0 from J, leaving 5 bases between them. DNA of the CDR3: TGCAGTGGGCAGAGCACAGATACGCAGTATTTT. Its protein product is CSGQSTDTQYF.

This clone came up a few times. This rearrangement joins TRBV4-1 to TRBJ2-5; D might be TRBD1 (6 bases). The CDR3 is 16 amino acids. Germline V CDR1 and CDR2: MGHRA, YSYEKL. Deletions cut 6 bases from V and 3 bases from J, with 20 bases between. For the CDR3, the DNA is TGCGCCAGCAGTCGGTCGGGCTGGACAGCAGAAGAGACCCAGTACTTC. Encoded protein: CASSRSGWTAEETQYF.

The V gene is TRBV29-1, the J gene TRBJ2-3, with 16 positions matching TRBD2. J gave up 2 bases and V 7 bases, and 3 bases lay outside the gene matches. CDR1 is SQVTM, CDR2 ANQGSEA, per germline. The CDR3 has 15 amino acids. In DNA, the CDR3 is TGCAGCGCGGGACTAGCGGGAGGGTACACAGATACGCAGTATTTT. Translated, it gives CSAGLAGGYTDTQYF.

The V call is TRBV4-1, the J call TRBJ2-7, with 9 bases lining up with TRBD2. The CDR3 has 17 residues. With V trimmed by 4 bases and J by 4 bases, 14 bases remained unmatched. The germline gives CDR1 MGHRA, CDR2 YSYEKL. CDR3 DNA: TGCGCCAGCAGCCGCCAGGTTGCGGGAGGGTGGAAATACGAGCAGTACTTC. Translating gives CASSRQVAGGWKYEQYF.

The chain couples TRBV5-1 to TRBJ2-7; D possibly corresponds to TRBD2 (5 bases). V shed 2 bases and J shed 11 bases, with 14 bases lying between them. The germline V gene encodes CDR1 SGHRS and CDR2 YFSETQ. This CDR3 spans 12 amino acids. CDR3 bases: TGCGCCAGCAGCTTAAACCGGGATTTCGAGTACTTC. It is translated as CASSLNRDFEYF.